A single sample is the source of the 7 T cell receptor beta chains below, sequenced in a study of T-cell memory formation after mild COVID-19. TCRdb analysed the 5' RACE reads with MiXCR anew, one entry per CDR3 protein. The sample has 350,000 to 450,000 distinct CDR3 sequences, around 15% seen once. The specimen was PBMCs or a T cell subset sorted from them (not recorded which). These receptors originate from a young man who had mild COVID-19 (a few samples of this study predate the infection). Cell type and time point are not known.

This clonotype showed up just a few times. The chain links TRBV12-3 or TRBV12-4 to TRBJ2-3, with D uncertain. V was pared by 3 bases and J by 2 bases, with 3 bases between. The CDR3 covers 12 residues. The CDR3 DNA is TGTGCCAGCAGTTTTGCCACAGATACGCAGTATTTT. The encoded protein is CASSFATDTQYF.

In this sample, this clonotype turned up a few times. The V gene is TRBV5-1, the J gene TRBJ2-7, with D uncertain. This CDR3 is 15 amino acids long. The V end lost 4 bases, the J end lost 0 bases, and 14 bases lay between the germline ends. Germline loops: CDR1 SGHRS, CDR2 YFSETQ. The CDR3 spells CASSEQLSSSYEQYF. CDR3 bases: TGCGCCAGCAGCGAACAGCTATCTAGCTCCTACGAGCAGTACTTC.

In this sample, this clonotype turned up a few times. This chain uses TRBV12-3 or TRBV12-4 with TRBJ1-5; a possible D gene is TRBD1 (6 bases). Trimming removed 5 bases at V and 1 base at J, with 12 bases between. The CDR3 is 15 amino acids. The CDR3 bases are TGTGCCAGCAGTCCAGGGGCCACCAGCAATCAGCCCCAGCATTTT. This gives the protein CASSPGATSNQPQHF.

There are many counts of this clonotype. J is TRBJ2-7 and V is TRBV7-2; no clear D gene. Germline assignment: CDR1 SGHTA and CDR2 FQGNSA. Trimming shortened V by 1 base and J by 7 bases, and 14 bases separated the two germline ends. This CDR3 has 14 amino acids. The CDR3, as DNA: TGTGCCAGCAGCTTAGGGGCAGGTCCTTGGGAGCAGTACGTC. Amino acid sequence: CASSLGAGPWEQYV.

The chain is built from TRBV7-2 and TRBJ2-5; 16 nucleotides match TRBD2. The CDR3 runs 18 residues. With 5 bases clipped from V and 0 bases from J, the junction kept 6 bases outside the gene matches. Germline CDR1 is SGHTA and CDR2 is FQGNSA. This chain's CDR3 is CASSLGTSGGAHQETQYF. DNA for the CDR3: TGTGCCAGCAGCCTCGGGACTAGCGGGGGGGCCCACCAAGAGACCCAGTACTTC.

This clonotype was detected many times. The chain couples TRBV12-3 or TRBV12-4 to TRBJ2-5; 8 bases line up with TRBD2. V was clipped by 8 bases and J by 4 bases; unmatched bases: 12. The CDR3 spans 15 residues. CDR3 bases: TGTGCCAGCTCCGGGGCGGGGGGCCGAATAGAGACCCAGTACTTC. Its protein product is CASSGAGGRIETQYF.

The chain couples TRBV5-1 to TRBJ2-7; no clear D. The V gene lost 4 bases and the J gene lost 5 bases, with 13 bases spanning the gap. The length of the CDR3 is 13 residues. CDR1 and CDR2 from the germline V gene are SGHRS and YFSETQ. CDR3 region: CASSQTLFDEQYF. The CDR3 DNA is TGCGCCAGCAGCCAGACATTATTCGACGAGCAGTACTTC.